The present entry profiles one TCR beta chain with its context. Its antigen is unknown. Libraries were prepared by immunoSEQ multiplex PCR; TCRdb keeps only in-frame clonotypes and omits some of them. The top ten hold roughly 13% of the sample, which has 30,000 or so clones, around nine tenths seen once. The data derive from a study of T cells in localized non-small cell lung cancer. Germline V lookup: CDR1 GTSNPN, CDR2 SVGIG (reference sequence). This CDR3 is 14 amino acids long. The V and J ends lost 0 bases and 3 bases respectively, with 9 bases between them. General observations from the study: It was uninvolved adjacent lung that showed the highest T cell clonality, exceeding tumor. Appearances in adjacent lung were noted for a median approximately 58 of the top 100 tumor clones. Because sequencing included only one region (of the tumor), heterogeneity remains possible. A raised T cell density in blood coincided with lengthier overall survival.

The chain recombines TRBV30 with TRBJ1-5; D call uncertain. The receptor comes from a female donor older than 55 with stage III squamous cell lung carcinoma. The input for sequencing was peripheral blood, taken before any cancer treatment. CDR3 residues: CAWSVLWTNQPQHF. CDR3 in DNA: TGTGCCTGGAGTGTTCTTTGGACCAATCAGCCCCAGCATTTT.